The 29 T cell receptor beta chains listed next were all sequenced from one sample in a study of cytomegalovirus exposure and HLA in healthy donors. Use of 60 Vbeta and 13 Jbeta primers characterized the PCR. The table came from immunoSEQ multiplex PCR; TCRdb's copy has only in-frame clones and leaves some out. The table shows roughly 160,000 clones, with around three quarters occurring only once. The sequenced material came from PBMCs. The source of these receptors is a woman aged 30 to 39 in good health and CMV-seronegative.

The chain uses TRBV19 and TRBJ1-2; 8 positions match TRBD1. V was clipped by 8 bases and J by 2 bases; unmatched bases: 7. The CDR3 length is 14 residues. Germline CDR1 is LNHDA and CDR2 is SQIVND (reference sequence). The CDR3 protein is CASATGGTNYGYTF. The CDR3 DNA is TGTGCCAGTGCTACAGGGGGAACCAACTATGGCTACACCTTC.

V is TRBV2 and J is TRBJ2-7, with D maybe TRBD1 (5 bases). Trimming shortened V by 2 bases and J by 0 bases, and 11 bases separated the two germline ends. The germline V gene encodes CDR1 SNHLY and CDR2 FYNNEI. This CDR3 has 15 amino acids. Here the CDR3 DNA reads TGTGCCAGCAGTGAAATGGGGCGAAACTCCTACGAGCAGTACTTC. Translation gives CASSEMGRNSYEQYF.

This chain links TRBV28 with TRBJ2-7; 11 bases are shared with TRBD2. Trimming cost V 5 bases and J 2 bases; bases outside gene matches: 11. Germline V lookup: CDR1 MDHEN, CDR2 SYDVKM. The CDR3 runs to 17 residues. CDR3 sequence (DNA): TGTGCCAGCAGTGGGATTGGACTAGCGGGTTACACCTACGAGCAGTACTTC. This encodes CASSGIGLAGYTYEQYF.

This sequence joins TRBV27 and TRBJ1-1, with D maybe TRBD1 (5 bases). The germline V gene has CDR1 MNHEY and CDR2 SMNVEV (reference sequence). The CDR3 loop spans 13 amino acids. V was shortened by 6 bases and J by 4 bases, with 12 bases between the two germline ends. The CDR3 sequence is CASSKPGGTEAFF. In DNA form, the CDR3 reads TGTGCCAGCAGCAAACCGGGGGGCACTGAAGCTTTCTTT.

This chain uses TRBV29-1 with TRBJ2-7; 9 bases agree with TRBD1. The V and J ends lost 6 bases and 4 bases, in that order; junction bases with no gene match: 19. The germline CDR1 and CDR2 sequences are SQVTM and ANQGSEA. The CDR3 runs to 17 residues. CDR3 sequence reads: CSVQGQGQGQRLYEQYF. CDR3 nucleotide sequence: TGCAGCGTGCAGGGACAGGGACAGGGCCAACGACTATACGAGCAGTACTTC.

The chain links TRBV4-1 to TRBJ2-7; 12 positions agree with TRBD2. With 2 bases clipped from V and 2 bases from J, the junction kept 1 base outside the gene matches. The CDR3 is 15 residues long. CDR1 MGHRA and CDR2 YSYEKL come from the germline V gene. The CDR3, as DNA: TGCGCCAGCAGCCAACTAGCGGGAGGGGCCTACGAGCAGTACTTC. Its translation: CASSQLAGGAYEQYF.

The V gene is TRBV4-2, the J gene TRBJ2-4; a possible D gene is TRBD1 (6 bases). V was clipped by 4 bases and J by 7 bases, with 17 bases between them. There are 15 residues in the CDR3. Looked up from germline, CDR1 is LGHNA and CDR2 is YNFKEQ. In DNA, the CDR3 is TGTGCCAGCAGCCTTACGTCGGACAGCAAGAACATTCAGTACTTC. This codes for CASSLTSDSKNIQYF.

The chain couples TRBV30 to TRBJ1-2; 8 bases match TRBD1. The CDR3 is 14 residues long. Germline V CDR1 and CDR2: GTSNPN, SVGIG (reference sequence). J was trimmed by 7 bases and V by 2 bases; bases with no gene match: 9. The CDR3: CAWSYRTGNLGYTF. CDR3 DNA: TGTGCCTGGAGTTACCGGACAGGGAACCTTGGCTACACCTTC.

The chain is built from TRBV25-1 and TRBJ1-2, with D perhaps TRBD1 (6 bases). CDR3 size: 15 residues. Between the trimmed V and J ends, which lost 4 bases and 7 bases, there was a span of 19 bases. Germline V gives CDR1 MGHDK, CDR2 SYGVNS. The CDR3 protein is CASSVGGTGTVGYTF. CDR3 coding DNA: TGTGCCAGCAGTGTAGGGGGAACCGGGACGGTTGGCTACACCTTC.

The chain employs TRBV7-9 and TRBJ1-2, with 7 bases lining up with TRBD1. The V gene end was trimmed by 8 bases and the J gene end by 4 bases; junction bases not matched to a gene: 7. CDR1 and CDR2 (germline): SEHNR, FQNEAQ (reference sequence). The CDR3 consists of 13 residues. DNA of the CDR3: TGTGCCAGCGAGGAGGGGGCTGGCTATGGCTACACCTTC. Translation gives CASEEGAGYGYTF. Variable domain in full (rest from reference TRBV7-9 and TRBJ1-2): DTGVSQNPRHKITKRGQNVTFRCDPISEHNRLYWYRQTLGQGPEFLTYFQNEAQLEKSRLLSDRFSAERPKGSFSTLEIQRTEQGDSAMYLCASEEGAGYGYTFGSGTRLTVV.

V usage is TRBV4-1 and J usage is TRBJ1-5; D is ambiguous. This CDR3 contains 15 residues. The germline V and J ends were trimmed by 1 base and 0 bases, with 7 bases remaining between them. Germline V gene lookup returns CDR1 MGHRA and CDR2 YSYEKL. CDR3 nucleotides: TGCGCCAGCAGCCAAGTGCTCGGTAGCAATCAGCCCCAGCATTTT. Its protein is CASSQVLGSNQPQHF.

This clone showed up just a few times. The V gene is TRBV5-6, the J gene TRBJ1-2, with D possibly being TRBD1 (5 bases). CDR3 length: 17 residues. Per germline, CDR1 SGHDT and CDR2 YYEEEE. V was clipped by 0 bases and J by 4 bases, with 19 bases between them. In DNA, the CDR3 is TGTGCCAGCAGCTTGGTGGGCGGTCAGGGATTATCCTATGGCTACACCTTC. This translates into CASSLVGGQGLSYGYTF. Drawing the rest from reference TRBV5-6 and TRBJ1-2, the complete variable domain is DAGVTQSPTHLIKTRGQQVTLRCSPKSGHDTVSWYQQALGQGPQFIFQYYEEEERQRGNFPDRFSGHQFPNYSSELNVNALLLGDSALYLCASSLVGGQGLSYGYTFGSGTRLTVV.

The CDR3 region is CASSQEGSGRAGELFF. In nucleotides, the CDR3 is TGCGCCAGCAGCCAAGAAGGGAGCGGGAGGGCCGGGGAGCTGTTTTTT. The chain combines TRBV4-3 with TRBJ2-2; the match to TRBD2 covers 10 bases. Per the germline V gene, CDR1 is LGHNA and CDR2 is YSLEER. The CDR3 spans 16 residues. The J segment lost 6 bases and the V segment lost 0 bases, leaving 4 bases of the junction unmatched.

V gene TRBV28 combines with J gene TRBJ1-5; D gene uncertain. The CDR3 covers 17 residues. CDR1 is MDHEN, CDR2 SYDVKM, per germline. Between the trimmed V and J ends, which lost 2 bases and 2 bases, there was a span of 16 bases. The CDR3 loop is CASSLTFLPRGNQPQHF. CDR3 DNA sequence: TGTGCCAGCAGTTTAACATTCCTGCCCCGGGGCAATCAGCCCCAGCATTTT.

In its sample, this clone was seen once. The gene calls are TRBV7-3 and TRBJ1-1, with D possibly being TRBD1 (6 bases). The CDR3 has 14 amino acids. With 5 bases removed from V and 1 base from J, the gap between germline ends came to 11 bases. The germline V gene encodes CDR1 SGHTA and CDR2 FQGTGA. The CDR3 reads CASSQGHSNTEAFF. CDR3 DNA: TGTGCCAGCAGCCAGGGACATTCGAACACTGAAGCTTTCTTT.

The chain links TRBV19 to TRBJ1-2; D is perhaps TRBD1 (5 bases). Germline CDR1 LNHDA, CDR2 SQIVND (reference sequence). The V end lost 3 bases, the J end lost 4 bases, and 24 bases lay between the germline ends. CDR3 size: 18 residues. CDR3 sequence reads: CASSMKLMSRVLVYGYTF. CDR3 nucleotides: TGTGCCAGTAGTATGAAGTTAATGAGCAGGGTCTTAGTCTATGGCTACACCTTC.

The rearrangement links TRBV28 to TRBJ2-3; 9 bases match TRBD1. This CDR3 has 15 amino acids. Trimming cost V 3 bases and J 3 bases; bases outside gene matches: 4. Germline V CDR1 and CDR2: MDHEN, SYDVKM. CDR3: CASSFRQGETDTQYF. The DNA for the CDR3 is TGTGCCAGCAGTTTCCGACAGGGGGAGACAGATACGCAGTATTTT.

This clone was detected a few times. Other DNA sequences in this sample translate to the same CDR3. The CDR3 nucleotides are TGTGCCAGCAGCCGGGACACACAGTACCAAGAGACCCAGTACTTC. Its translation: CASSRDTQYQETQYF. The rearrangement links TRBV6-5 to TRBJ2-5; D perhaps matches TRBD1 (6 bases). Deletions cut 6 bases from V and 0 bases from J, with 14 bases between. Per germline, CDR1 MNHEY and CDR2 SVGAGI. The CDR3 has 15 amino acids.

This rearrangement joins TRBV5-1 to TRBJ2-7; D might be TRBD1 (7 bases). Germline-derived CDR1 and CDR2 are SGHRS and YFSETQ. V lost 0 bases, J lost 4 bases, and 17 bases lay in between. The CDR3 extends over 16 amino acids. CDR3 region: CASSLAAGGPGYEQYF. In nucleotides, the CDR3 is TGCGCCAGCAGCTTGGCGGCAGGGGGGCCTGGGTACGAGCAGTACTTC.

The chain is built from TRBV7-6 and TRBJ1-4; 9 nucleotides agree with TRBD1. The germline V gene has CDR1 SGHVS and CDR2 FNYEAQ. The CDR3 is made up of 16 amino acids. J was trimmed by 7 bases and V by 1 base; bases with no gene match: 7. The CDR3 nucleotides are TGTGCCAGCAGCTTAGGTCGGGGGACAGGGAGTGAAAAACTGTTTTTT. Residues: CASSLGRGTGSEKLFF. Drawing the rest from reference TRBV7-6 and TRBJ1-4, the complete variable domain is GAGVSQSPRYKVTKRGQDVALRCDPISGHVSLYWYRQALGQGPEFLTYFNYEAQQDKSGLPNDRFSAERPEGSISTLTIQRTEQRDSAMYRCASSLGRGTGSEKLFFGSGTQLSVL.

The V and J genes are TRBV5-1 and TRBJ2-7; TRBD2 matches 10 bases. This CDR3 has 16 residues. CDR1 is SGHRS and CDR2 is YFSETQ in the germline V gene. The J segment lost 1 base and the V segment lost 1 base, leaving 5 bases of the junction unmatched. The CDR3 DNA is TGCGCCAGCAGCTTGCAGCGGGGGGGCCCTTCCTACGAGCAGTACTTC. Translation gives CASSLQRGGPSYEQYF.

V usage is TRBV4-3 and J usage is TRBJ2-3, with 7 bases lining up with TRBD2. CDR1 is LGHNA and CDR2 is YSLEER in the germline V gene. V lost 4 bases to trimming and J lost 0 bases; unmatched junction nucleotides: 10. The CDR3 covers 17 residues. CDR3 DNA sequence: TGCGCCAGCAGCCGCATCCGGGACTATCCTAGCACAGATACGCAGTATTTT. This sequence encodes CASSRIRDYPSTDTQYF.

V is TRBV9 and J is TRBJ1-2; 9 bases fit TRBD1. Unmatched junction bases numbered 9, after V lost 1 base and J lost 5 bases. This CDR3 is built from 16 residues. Germline V gene sequence: CDR1 SGDLS, CDR2 YYNGEE. In nucleotides, the CDR3 is TGTGCCAGCAGCGTATCAGAACAGGGGGCCGGATATGGCTACACCTTC. As protein: CASSVSEQGAGYGYTF.

This rearrangement joins TRBV9 to TRBJ1-2, with D uncertain. V dropped 0 bases and J dropped 2 bases, with 5 bases sitting between them. In germline, CDR1 is SGDLS, CDR2 YYNGEE. This CDR3 is 13 amino acids long. In DNA form, the CDR3 reads TGTGCCAGCAGCGTAGGAGGGAACTATGGCTACACCTTC. Its translation is CASSVGGNYGYTF.

The CDR3 reads CASSPMTSGSSPGGTQYF. CDR3 DNA sequence: TGTGCCAGCAGCCCTATGACTAGCGGGAGTTCGCCCGGGGGTACGCAGTATTTT. The gene calls are TRBV4-2 and TRBJ2-3; 12 positions agree with TRBD2. V shed 4 bases and J 8 bases; nucleotides not matched to a gene: 16. Germline-derived CDR1 and CDR2 are LGHNA and YNFKEQ. The CDR3 runs 18 residues.

The chain uses TRBV29-1 and TRBJ2-5; weak D call: TRBD2 (6 bases). CDR1 SQVTM and CDR2 ANQGSEA come from the germline V gene. The CDR3 is 13 amino acids. Trimming left V 3 bases short and J 5 bases short, with 13 bases between. CDR3 sequence reads: CSVEDGAGETQYF. CDR3 coding DNA: TGCAGCGTTGAGGACGGGGCGGGGGAGACCCAGTACTTC.

The chain uses TRBV15 and TRBJ1-1, with 7 nucleotides matching TRBD1. Germline CDR1 is LNHNV and CDR2 is YYDKDF (reference sequence). The CDR3 runs 12 residues. V was pared by 2 bases and J by 6 bases, with 0 bases of the junction left unmatched. The CDR3 DNA sequence: TGTGCCACCAGCAGACAGGGGGCTGAAGCTTTCTTT. It is translated as CATSRQGAEAFF.

V usage is TRBV4-2 and J usage is TRBJ2-1; D may be TRBD1 (6 bases). The CDR3 runs 18 residues. Germline V CDR1 and CDR2: LGHNA, YNFKEQ. Deletions cut 3 bases from V and 0 bases from J, with 18 bases between. The CDR3 loop is CASSHRGGRGGSYNEQFF. The CDR3 DNA follows: TGTGCCAGCAGCCACCGAGGGGGTCGCGGAGGCTCCTACAATGAGCAGTTCTTC.

A few counts support this clone. The chain recombines TRBV11-2 with TRBJ2-7; D is undetermined. Between the trimmed V and J ends, which lost 5 bases and 7 bases, there was a span of 9 bases. Germline V gives CDR1 SGHAT, CDR2 FQNNGV. The CDR3 extends over 11 amino acids. The CDR3 coding sequence is TGTGCCAGCAGCCCCATGAGGGAGCAGTACTTC. It specifies CASSPMREQYF.